Below are 14 T cell receptor beta chains sequenced from a single sample in a study of T cells in Graves' hyperthyroidism and ophthalmopathy. From RNA transcripts, TCR beta CDR3 regions were amplified. First-round RT-PCR of the TCR CDR3 relied on the HTBI primer set. TCRdb passed the multiplex PCR reads through MiXCR, listing each CDR3 protein once. This sample carries 95,000 to 110,000 distinct CDR3 sequences, about half of them seen once, and the ten largest clones take about 25%. The sequenced sample consisted of blood. These receptors all come from a man between 35 and 55 years old with Graves' hyperthyroidism.

This clonotype was recorded at least ten times. V and J are TRBV14 and TRBJ2-7, with D maybe TRBD1 (6 bases). The germline V gene has CDR1 SGHDN and CDR2 FVKESK. CDR3 length: 12 amino acids. V shed 5 bases and J shed 6 bases, with 11 bases lying between them. CDR3 DNA sequence: TGTGCCAGCAGCAATACAGGGCTCGAGCAGTACTTC. This sequence encodes CASSNTGLEQYF. The full variable domain, completed using reference TRBV14 and TRBJ2-7, is EAGVTQFPSHSVIEKGQTVTLRCDPISGHDNLYWYRRVMGKEIKFLLHFVKESKQDESGMPNNRFLAERTGGTYSTLKVQPAELEDSGVYFCASSNTGLEQYFGPGTRLTVT.

To note about this clonotype: A read error may explain this, as a much larger clone is one base away. This chain connects TRBV4-2 to TRBJ1-3, with TRBD1 matching 7 bases. CDR3 length equals 16 residues. Germline V gene data show CDR1 as LGHNA and CDR2 as YNFKEQ. The CDR3 sequence: CVSSQMTGLSGNTIYF. The CDR3 DNA reads TGTGTCAGCAGCCAAATGACAGGGCTCTCTGGAAACACCATATATTTT.

Worth noting for this clonotype: Given a much more abundant clone one base away, this may be a read error. The V gene is TRBV7-9, the J gene TRBJ1-1, with TRBD1 matching 8 bases. Germline values: CDR1 SEHNR, CDR2 FQNEAQ (reference sequence). The CDR3 spans 16 residues. CDR3 nucleotide sequence: TGTGCCGGCAGCCCCGGACAGGGTACGTCGTACACTGAAGCTTTCTTT. Translated, it gives CAGSPGQGTSYTEAFF.

This clonotype was found many times. This rearrangement joins TRBV2 to TRBJ1-6, with 9 bases lining up with TRBD1. CDR3 length: 14 residues. V shed 5 bases, J shed 5 bases, and the junction held 1 base outside the gene matches. The germline V gene has CDR1 SNHLY and CDR2 FYNNEI. The CDR3 reads CASSRTGDNSPLHF. In DNA, the CDR3 is TGTGCCAGCAGTAGGACAGGGGATAATTCACCCCTCCACTTT.

This clonotype was counted many times. V gene TRBV5-1 combines with J gene TRBJ2-1; D is uncertain. This CDR3 comprises 13 residues. V lost 4 bases to trimming and J lost 9 bases, with 14 bases between them. CDR1 is SGHRS, CDR2 YFSETQ, per germline. For the CDR3, the DNA is TGCGCCAGCAGCCCACGGCCGAATGGTGAGCAGTTCTTC. This gives the protein CASSPRPNGEQFF. The full variable domain, in which reference TRBV5-1 and TRBJ2-1 provide the parts outside the CDR3, is KAGVTQTPRYLIKTRGQQVTLSCSPISGHRSVSWYQQTPGQGLQFLFEYFSETQRNKGNFPGRFSGRQFSNSRSEMNVSTLELGDSALYLCASSPRPNGEQFFGPGTRLTVL.

This clonotype has a count of ten or more. This chain links TRBV6-4 with TRBJ1-1; D is uncertain. V gave up 6 bases and J gave up 5 bases, with 13 bases separating them. This CDR3 contains 13 residues. Germline V lookup: CDR1 MRHNA, CDR2 SNTAGT. DNA of the CDR3: TGTGCCAGCAGGGAAGCCCCCGGTACTGAAGCTTTCTTT. It translates to CASREAPGTEAFF.

The V and J genes are TRBV7-8 and TRBJ2-1; 7 positions agree with TRBD2. V was pared by 5 bases and J by 8 bases, with 9 bases of the junction left unmatched. Germline V CDR1 and CDR2: SGHVS, FQNEAQ. This CDR3 has 14 amino acids. CDR3 residues: CASSPAAGVDEQFF. CDR3 coding DNA: TGTGCCAGCAGCCCGGCGGCGGGGGTGGATGAGCAGTTCTTC.

This clonotype has ten or more counts. In DNA form, the CDR3 reads TGTGCCAGCAGCTCCCGGGACAGGGAGGAGTACAATGAGCAGTTCTTC. Amino acid sequence: CASSSRDREEYNEQFF. V gene TRBV7-2 combines with J gene TRBJ2-1; the match to TRBD1 covers 9 bases. Germline V gene sequence: CDR1 SGHTA, CDR2 FQGNSA. J was trimmed by 4 bases and V by 4 bases; bases with no gene match: 8. The CDR3 sequence is 16 residues long.

The chain uses TRBV29-1 and TRBJ2-1; D gene uncertain. The V gene lost 8 bases and the J gene lost 0 bases, with 11 bases spanning the gap. There are 13 residues in the CDR3. Germline V lookup: CDR1 SQVTM, CDR2 ANQGSEA. CDR3 residues: CSSYKASYNEQFF. CDR3 nucleotide sequence: TGCAGCAGTTACAAGGCCTCCTACAATGAGCAGTTCTTC.

Comments on this clonotype: At one end, the junction sequence differs from germline, possibly due to a read error. This chain connects TRBV6-5 to TRBJ1-5; a weak D match, TRBD1 (5 bases). The CDR3 sequence is 15 residues long. Germline V gene lookup returns CDR1 MNHEY and CDR2 SVGAGI. The chain's CDR3 is CASSPGGGDYQPRHF. The CDR3 coding sequence is TGTGCCAGCAGTCCAGGTGGAGGGGACTATCAGCCCCGGCATTTT.

The rearrangement joins TRBV6-2 or TRBV6-3 to TRBJ2-4, with TRBD2 matching 9 bases. The germline CDR1 and CDR2 sequences are MNHEY and SVGEGT. The J segment lost 6 bases and the V segment lost 7 bases, leaving 4 bases of the junction unmatched. There are 13 residues in the CDR3. In DNA, the CDR3 is TGTGCCAGCAATCTAGCGGGAACAAACATTCAGTACTTC. This encodes CASNLAGTNIQYF.

This clonotype came up once. CDR3 nucleotide sequence: TGCAGTGCTAGGGGGGGAGCCAACAATGAGCAGTTCTTC. Translation gives CSARGGANNEQFF. The V and J genes are TRBV20-1 and TRBJ2-1; perhaps TRBD2 as D (6 bases). The CDR3 extends over 13 amino acids. V lost 3 bases and J 5 bases, leaving 11 bases between the germline ends. The V gene's germline CDR1 is DFQATT and CDR2 SNEGSKA (reference sequence).

This clonotype was observed at least ten times. V gene TRBV6-1 combines with J gene TRBJ1-2; D is possibly TRBD1 (5 bases). Trimming took off 3 bases at V and 9 bases at J, with 14 bases between the two ends. The CDR3 consists of 13 residues. Germline V gene sequence: CDR1 MNHNS, CDR2 SASEGT. CDR3 sequence: CASSDRVTMSYTF. The CDR3 DNA is TGTGCCAGCAGTGACAGGGTGACCATGAGCTACACCTTC.

The chain employs TRBV5-1 and TRBJ2-1, with D hard to call. The V gene lost 0 bases and the J gene lost 7 bases, with 11 bases spanning the gap. The germline V gene encodes CDR1 SGHRS and CDR2 YFSETQ. This CDR3 has 14 amino acids. The CDR3 reads CASSLAGQRNEQFF. The CDR3 region has the DNA TGCGCCAGCAGCTTGGCCGGGCAGCGTAATGAGCAGTTCTTC.